A single sample is the source of the 29 T cell receptor beta chains below, sequenced in a study of CD8 T cells in ankylosing spondylitis. MiXCR, run by TCRdb on the 5' RACE reads, gives a single entry per CDR3 protein. The data contain over 25,000 distinct CDR3 sequences, about 14% of them singletons. The source material was blood. These receptor sequences come from a male donor with ankylosing spondylitis or in good health (not recorded which).

In its sample, this clonotype was seen a few times. This chain joins TRBV29-1 and TRBJ2-1, with TRBD1 identical over 9 bases. The CDR3 is 13 residues long. The V gene's germline CDR1 is SQVTM and CDR2 ANQGSEA. Germline trimming cut 6 bases from V and 7 bases from J; bases unmatched to any gene: 7. The CDR3 reads CSVTGTGMNEQFF. The CDR3, as DNA: TGCAGCGTGACCGGGACAGGGATGAATGAGCAGTTCTTC.

The gene calls are TRBV20-1 and TRBJ2-2; TRBD1 matches at 7 bases. J lost 4 bases, V lost 6 bases, and 8 bases had no gene match. In germline, CDR1 is DFQATT, CDR2 SNEGSKA (reference sequence). The CDR3 is 14 residues long. CDR3 DNA: TGCAGTGCCTCGACTGGACAGGCCACCGGGGAGCTGTTTTTT. It encodes CSASTGQATGELFF.

This clonotype was seen a handful of times. The chain couples TRBV12-3 or TRBV12-4 to TRBJ2-5, with 8 nucleotides matching TRBD1. The length of the CDR3 is 14 residues. V shed 6 bases, J shed 6 bases, and the junction held 9 bases outside the gene matches. CDR3 in DNA: TGTGCCAGCAGCTTCGGACAGGGCGGGCAGACCCAGTACTTC. The encoded protein is CASSFGQGGQTQYF.

This clonotype was observed a handful of times. The rearrangement uses TRBV14 and TRBJ2-7, with D tentatively TRBD2 (5 bases). The V gene lost 0 bases and the J gene lost 6 bases, with 12 bases spanning the gap. From germline, CDR1 is SGHDN and CDR2 FVKESK. The CDR3 is made up of 14 amino acids. CDR3 residues: CASSQEGLLAEQYF. The CDR3 region has the DNA TGTGCCAGCAGCCAAGAAGGACTCCTAGCCGAGCAGTACTTC.

The gene calls are TRBV20-1 and TRBJ2-3; 10 bases are shared with TRBD2. Germline V gene lookup returns CDR1 DFQATT and CDR2 SNEGSKA (reference sequence). J gave up 1 base and V 5 bases, and 3 bases lay outside the gene matches. The CDR3 consists of 14 residues. The CDR3 protein is CSAGGLAGTDTQYF. The CDR3, as DNA: TGCAGTGCTGGAGGACTAGCGGGCACAGATACGCAGTATTTT.

The J gene is TRBJ2-7, the V gene TRBV3-1; D call uncertain. V was pared by 4 bases and J by 1 base, with 2 bases between. The germline gives CDR1 LGHDT, CDR2 YNNKEL (reference sequence). This CDR3 spans 11 amino acids. The CDR3 DNA reads as TGTGCCAGCAGCCTTTCCTACGAGCAGTACTTC. Translating it yields CASSLSYEQYF.

The rearrangement links TRBV5-1 to TRBJ1-1; perhaps TRBD1 as D (5 bases). The ends were cut back, 0 bases at V and 8 bases at J, with 11 bases in the middle. The CDR3 is 13 amino acids. CDR1 SGHRS and CDR2 YFSETQ come from the germline V gene. The CDR3 here is CASSLAREDEAFF. CDR3 in DNA: TGCGCCAGCAGCTTGGCCAGGGAGGACGAAGCTTTCTTT.

This clonotype has just a few counts. This chain joins TRBV2 and TRBJ2-2, with D perhaps matching TRBD1 or TRBD2 (5 bases each). The CDR3 covers 15 residues. The germline V gene encodes CDR1 SNHLY and CDR2 FYNNEI. The V end lost 5 bases, the J end lost 0 bases, and 10 bases lay between the germline ends. Written as DNA, the CDR3 is TGTGCCAGCAGTACCGGGACGCCGAACACCGGGGAGCTGTTTTTT. It specifies CASSTGTPNTGELFF.

The rearrangement links TRBV7-2 to TRBJ2-2; D gene unclear. Germline lookup yields CDR1 SGHTA and CDR2 FQGNSA. V was shortened by 1 base and J by 5 bases, with 5 bases between the two germline ends. CDR3 length equals 13 residues. In nucleotides, the CDR3 is TGTGCCAGCAGCTTAGTTCGGACCGGGGAGCTGTTTTTT. Its translation is CASSLVRTGELFF. The variable domain in full, with the rest retrieved from reference TRBV7-2 and TRBJ2-2, is GAGVSQSPSNKVTEKGKDVELRCDPISGHTALYWYRQSLGQGLEFLIYFQGNSAPDKSGLPSDRFSAERTGGSVSTLTIQRTQQEDSAVYLCASSLVRTGELFFGEGSRLTVL.

This clonotype has a handful of counts. V gene TRBV7-2 combines with J gene TRBJ2-5; D is ambiguous. This CDR3 region has 15 residues. V lost 4 bases and J lost 5, with 17 bases in between. Germline V CDR1 and CDR2: SGHTA, FQGNSA. The CDR3 nucleotides are TGTGCCAGCAGCTCCCGGAGAGACCCTCGGGAGACCCAGTACTTC. Residues: CASSSRRDPRETQYF.

This clonotype appeared a few times. V and J are TRBV7-2 and TRBJ2-3; 7 bases are shared with TRBD2. The CDR3 spans 17 residues. Germline CDR1 SGHTA, CDR2 FQGNSA. V was clipped by 2 bases and J by 0 bases; unmatched bases: 8. The CDR3 region is CASSLRVSGRSTDTQYF. In DNA form, the CDR3 reads TGTGCCAGCAGCTTAAGGGTTAGCGGGCGAAGCACAGATACGCAGTATTTT.

This clonotype showed up just a few times. V usage is TRBV25-1 and J usage is TRBJ1-2; a weak D match, TRBD1 (5 bases). Deletions cut 8 bases from V and 7 bases from J, with 20 bases between. There are 14 residues in the CDR3. Germline CDR1 MGHDK, CDR2 SYGVNS. This chain's CDR3 is CASSPPGRVGGYTF. CDR3 DNA sequence: TGTGCCAGCTCCCCGCCGGGCAGGGTGGGTGGCTACACCTTC.

This chain connects TRBV7-9 to TRBJ2-1; D possibly corresponds to TRBD1 (5 bases). V shed 4 bases and J shed 9 bases, with 7 bases lying between them. Germline CDR1 reads SEHNR; CDR2 reads FQNEAQ (reference sequence). The CDR3 length is 11 residues. The chain's CDR3 is CASSSGPEQFF. CDR3 sequence (DNA): TGTGCCAGCAGCTCAGGGCCTGAGCAGTTCTTC.

This clonotype was observed a few times. As DNA, the CDR3 is TGCAGTGCTAGAGACTCGACTAGCGGGGTAAACAATGAGCAGTTCTTC. Amino acids: CSARDSTSGVNNEQFF. The rearrangement uses TRBV20-1 and TRBJ2-1, with 11 bases matching TRBD2. The CDR3 has 16 residues. The V gene's germline CDR1 is DFQATT and CDR2 SNEGSKA (reference sequence). J gave up 5 bases and V 0 bases, and 6 bases lay outside the gene matches.

This clonotype was counted a few times. The chain carries TRBV29-1 and TRBJ2-1, with D hard to call. Between the trimmed V and J ends, which lost 6 bases and 4 bases, there was a span of 10 bases. Germline V gene lookup returns CDR1 SQVTM and CDR2 ANQGSEA. CDR3 size: 12 residues. In nucleotides, the CDR3 is TGCAGCGTGGGCGACCTTTACAATGAGCAGTTCTTC. It specifies CSVGDLYNEQFF.

This chain links TRBV6-2 or TRBV6-3 with TRBJ2-1, with D possibly matching TRBD1 (5 bases). Trimming stripped 8 bases from V and 4 bases from J, with 6 bases between. The CDR3 has 11 amino acids. CDR1 is MNHEY, CDR2 SVGEGT, per germline. The CDR3 bases are TGTGCCAGCCAGGGATACAATGAGCAGTTCTTC. Its translation: CASQGYNEQFF.

The chain has TRBV6-1 and TRBJ2-5, with 13 bases fitting TRBD2. Germline lookup yields CDR1 MNHNS and CDR2 SASEGT. Trimming cost V 6 bases and J 2 bases; bases outside gene matches: 3. CDR3 length: 15 amino acids. CDR3 nucleotides: TGTGCCAGCAGCGGACTAGCGGGAGCTCAAGAGACCCAGTACTTC. Translating it yields CASSGLAGAQETQYF.

This clonotype has only a few counts. V gene TRBV20-1 combines with J gene TRBJ2-3, with D perhaps matching TRBD2 (6 bases). The CDR3 spans 13 residues. Germline CDR1 DFQATT, CDR2 SNEGSKA (reference sequence). Trimming shortened V by 3 bases and J by 2 bases, and 9 bases separated the two germline ends. Here the CDR3 DNA reads TGCAGTGCTAGTGGGGGGAACACAGATACGCAGTATTTT. It specifies CSASGGNTDTQYF.

This clonotype has just a few counts. V and J are TRBV4-1 and TRBJ2-7; 7 bases line up with TRBD2. Germline V gives CDR1 MGHRA, CDR2 YSYEKL. There are 14 residues in the CDR3. V shed 4 bases and J 2 bases; nucleotides not matched to a gene: 5. The CDR3 reads CASSRGLVTYEQYF. In DNA, the CDR3 is TGCGCCAGCAGCCGCGGACTAGTTACCTACGAGCAGTACTTC.

The genes are TRBV5-1 and TRBJ2-5, with TRBD2 matching over 7 bases. Germline CDR1 is SGHRS and CDR2 is YFSETQ. The CDR3 consists of 16 residues. Losses at the gene ends were 3 bases for V and 5 bases for J; bases not matched to a gene: 13. The CDR3 reads CASSSKAGLGLETQYF. CDR3 DNA: TGCGCCAGCAGCTCCAAAGCGGGATTGGGTTTGGAGACCCAGTACTTC.

This clonotype came up once. The J gene is TRBJ2-3, the V gene TRBV12-3 or TRBV12-4, with no clear D. Trimming pared 5 bases from V and 2 bases from J, leaving 5 bases between. This CDR3 contains 12 residues. Written as DNA, the CDR3 is TGTGCCAGCAGTCAGAACACAGATACGCAGTATTTT. As protein: CASSQNTDTQYF.

V and J are TRBV28 and TRBJ2-1; a weak D match, TRBD1 (5 bases). The CDR3 has 16 residues. Germline loops: CDR1 MDHEN, CDR2 SYDVKM. Trimming left V 8 bases short and J 0 bases short, with 17 bases between. CDR3 nucleotides: TGTGCCAGCCGGCTAGAAGCCGACAGCTCCTACAATGAGCAGTTCTTC. Its protein is CASRLEADSSYNEQFF. Complete variable domain (other parts from reference TRBV28 and TRBJ2-1): DVKVTQSSRYLVKRTGEKVFLECVQDMDHENMFWYRQDPGLGLRLIYFSYDVKMKEKGDIPEGYSVSREKKERFSLILESASTNQTSMYLCASRLEADSSYNEQFFGPGTRLTVL.

Only a few counts were recorded for this clonotype. The chain uses TRBV4-2 and TRBJ2-1, with 10 bases fitting TRBD2. This CDR3 spans 13 amino acids. Germline V CDR1 and CDR2: LGHNA, YNFKEQ. V was pared by 7 bases and J by 8 bases, with 5 bases of the junction left unmatched. The DNA for the CDR3 is TGTGCCAGCATTGCTAGCGGGAGAGATGAGCAGTTCTTC. Its protein product is CASIASGRDEQFF.

V gene TRBV9 combines with J gene TRBJ2-1; a weak D match, TRBD1 (6 bases). V lost 4 bases and J 7 bases, leaving 15 bases between the germline ends. In germline, CDR1 is SGDLS, CDR2 YYNGEE. This CDR3 is 14 amino acids long. Written as DNA, the CDR3 is TGTGCCAGCAGCCCCTGGGGGCGGACGAATGAGCAGTTCTTC. Protein product: CASSPWGRTNEQFF.

This clonotype was seen at least ten times. V is TRBV18 and J is TRBJ2-3; TRBD2 matches 9 bases. The length of the CDR3 is 14 residues. The V gene end was trimmed by 6 bases and the J gene end by 5 bases; junction bases not matched to a gene: 6. From germline, CDR1 is KGHSH and CDR2 LQKENI. CDR3 DNA sequence: TGTGCCAGCTCCCCGGGACTAGCCGGAGATACGCAGTATTTT. Its translation is CASSPGLAGDTQYF.

This clonotype was picked up a small number of times. The V and J genes are TRBV29-1 and TRBJ2-7, with D perhaps TRBD1 (6 bases). V lost 6 bases to trimming and J lost 5 bases, with 11 bases between them. CDR3 length equals 11 residues. Germline lookup yields CDR1 SQVTM and CDR2 ANQGSEA. CDR3 residues: CSVWGLNEQYF. As DNA, the CDR3 is TGCAGCGTGTGGGGGCTGAACGAGCAGTACTTC.

The CDR3 DNA reads TGTGCCAGCAGCGTAGCGCACACCGGGGAGCTGTTTTTT. This sequence encodes CASSVAHTGELFF. The chain carries TRBV5-6 and TRBJ2-2; the D gene is possibly TRBD2 (5 bases). The CDR3 consists of 13 residues. The ends were cut back, 4 bases at V and 3 bases at J, with 7 bases in the middle. Looked up from germline, CDR1 is SGHDT and CDR2 is YYEEEE.

This clonotype has more than one count but fewer than ten. V gene TRBV7-9 combines with J gene TRBJ2-1; 9 bases agree with TRBD2. The CDR3 contains 15 residues. The junction had 12 bases not matched to a gene; V was cut back by 7 bases and J by 8 bases. CDR1 SEHNR and CDR2 FQNEAQ come from the germline V gene (reference sequence). The CDR3 spells CASTLTVGLAYEQFF. CDR3 nucleotides: TGTGCCAGCACCCTTACCGTGGGACTAGCCTATGAGCAGTTCTTC.

This clonotype was counted only a few times. The genes are TRBV5-6 and TRBJ2-2; 9 bases are a match to TRBD2. The V segment lost 2 bases and the J segment 2 bases; nucleotides outside the gene matches: 7. The length of the CDR3 is 17 residues. Germline V lookup: CDR1 SGHDT, CDR2 YYEEEE. The CDR3 sequence is CASSLELAGPNTGELFF. DNA of the CDR3: TGTGCCAGCAGCTTAGAACTAGCGGGCCCTAACACCGGGGAGCTGTTTTTT.